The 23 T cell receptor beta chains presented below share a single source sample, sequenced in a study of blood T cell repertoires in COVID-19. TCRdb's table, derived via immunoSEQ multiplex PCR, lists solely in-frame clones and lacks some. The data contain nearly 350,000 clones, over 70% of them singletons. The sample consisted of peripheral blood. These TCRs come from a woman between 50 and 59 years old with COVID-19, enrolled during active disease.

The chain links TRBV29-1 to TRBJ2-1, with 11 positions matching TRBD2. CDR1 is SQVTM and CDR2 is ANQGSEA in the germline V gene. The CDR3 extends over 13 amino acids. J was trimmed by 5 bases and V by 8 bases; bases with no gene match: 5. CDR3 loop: CSTGTSGNNEQFF. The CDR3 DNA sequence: TGCAGCACCGGGACTAGCGGAAACAATGAGCAGTTCTTC.

The CDR3 loop is CSVETSGSATDTQYF. CDR3 nucleotides: TGCAGCGTTGAGACTAGCGGGAGTGCCACAGATACGCAGTATTTT. The J gene is TRBJ2-3, the V gene TRBV29-1, with 12 bases fitting TRBD2. CDR1 and CDR2 from the germline V gene are SQVTM and ANQGSEA. The CDR3 contains 15 residues. Trimming took 3 bases from V and 2 from J; bases not matched to a gene: 3.

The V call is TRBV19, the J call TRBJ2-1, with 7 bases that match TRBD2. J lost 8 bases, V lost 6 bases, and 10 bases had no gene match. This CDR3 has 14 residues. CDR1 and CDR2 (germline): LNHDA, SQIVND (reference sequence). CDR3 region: CASRRAGLIDEQFF. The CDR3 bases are TGTGCCAGTAGGAGGGCGGGACTAATCGATGAGCAGTTCTTC.

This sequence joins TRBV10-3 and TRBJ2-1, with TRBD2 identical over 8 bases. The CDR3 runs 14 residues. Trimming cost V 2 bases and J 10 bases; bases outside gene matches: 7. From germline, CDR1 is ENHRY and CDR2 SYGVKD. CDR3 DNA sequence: TGTGCCATCAGTGAGAGGCTAGCGGGCAACGAGCAGTTCTTC. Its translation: CAISERLAGNEQFF.

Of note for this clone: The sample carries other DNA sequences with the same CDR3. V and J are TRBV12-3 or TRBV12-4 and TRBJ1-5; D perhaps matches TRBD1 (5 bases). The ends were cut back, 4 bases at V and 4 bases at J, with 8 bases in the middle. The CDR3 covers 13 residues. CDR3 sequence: CASSSQGNQPQHF. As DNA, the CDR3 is TGTGCCAGCAGTTCTCAGGGAAATCAGCCCCAGCATTTT.

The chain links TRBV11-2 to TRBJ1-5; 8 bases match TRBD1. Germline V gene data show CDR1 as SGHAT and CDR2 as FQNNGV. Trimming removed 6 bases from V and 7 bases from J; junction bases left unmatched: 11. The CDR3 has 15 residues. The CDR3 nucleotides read TGTGCCAGCAGTTCTCGGACAGGGAAGGGACAGCCCCAGCATTTT. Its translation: CASSSRTGKGQPQHF.

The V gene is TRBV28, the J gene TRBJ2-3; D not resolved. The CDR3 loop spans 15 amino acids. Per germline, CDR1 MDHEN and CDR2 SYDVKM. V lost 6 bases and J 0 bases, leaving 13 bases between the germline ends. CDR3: CASSQSIPSTDTQYF. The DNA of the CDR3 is TGTGCCAGCAGCCAAAGCATACCTAGCACAGATACGCAGTATTTT.

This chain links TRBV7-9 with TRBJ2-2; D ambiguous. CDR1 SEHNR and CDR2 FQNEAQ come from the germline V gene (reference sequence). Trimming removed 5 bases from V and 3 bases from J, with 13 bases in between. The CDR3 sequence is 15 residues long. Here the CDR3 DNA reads TGTGCCAGCAGCCCCCCTGACACCTACACCGGGGAGCTGTTTTTT. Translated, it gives CASSPPDTYTGELFF.

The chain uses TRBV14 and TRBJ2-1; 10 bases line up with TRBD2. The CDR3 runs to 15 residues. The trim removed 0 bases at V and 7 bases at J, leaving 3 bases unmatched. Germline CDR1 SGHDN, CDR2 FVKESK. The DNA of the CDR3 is TGTGCCAGCAGCCAAGACAGCGGGAGGGGGAATGAGCAGTTCTTC. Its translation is CASSQDSGRGNEQFF.

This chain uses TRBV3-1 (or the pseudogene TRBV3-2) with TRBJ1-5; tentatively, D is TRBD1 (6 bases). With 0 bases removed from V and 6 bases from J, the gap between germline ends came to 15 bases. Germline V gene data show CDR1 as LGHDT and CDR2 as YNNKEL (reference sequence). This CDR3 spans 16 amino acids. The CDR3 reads CASSQDKGTPPQPQHF. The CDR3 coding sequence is TGTGCCAGCAGCCAAGATAAGGGGACACCACCTCAGCCCCAGCATTTT.

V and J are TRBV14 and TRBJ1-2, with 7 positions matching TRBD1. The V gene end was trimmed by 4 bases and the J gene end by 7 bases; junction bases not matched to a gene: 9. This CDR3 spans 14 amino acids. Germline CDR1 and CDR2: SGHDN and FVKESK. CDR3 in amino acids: CASSLRGSSSGYTF. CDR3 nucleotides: TGTGCCAGCAGCCTCAGGGGGAGTAGCTCTGGCTACACCTTC.

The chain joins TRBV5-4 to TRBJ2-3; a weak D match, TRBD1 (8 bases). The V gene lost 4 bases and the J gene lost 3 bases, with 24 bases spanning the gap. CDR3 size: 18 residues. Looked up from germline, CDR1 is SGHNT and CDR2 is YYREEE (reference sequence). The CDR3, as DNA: TGTGCCAGCAGCACGGCGGGGGCGGGGACAGGTTTGACAGATACGCAGTATTTT. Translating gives CASSTAGAGTGLTDTQYF.

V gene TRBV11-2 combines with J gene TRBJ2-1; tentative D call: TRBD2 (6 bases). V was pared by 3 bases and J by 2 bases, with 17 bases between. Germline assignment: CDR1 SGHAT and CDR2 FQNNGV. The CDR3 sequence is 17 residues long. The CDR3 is CASSFPIGRRAYNEQFF. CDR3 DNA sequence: TGTGCCAGCAGCTTCCCTATCGGGAGAAGAGCCTACAATGAGCAGTTCTTC.

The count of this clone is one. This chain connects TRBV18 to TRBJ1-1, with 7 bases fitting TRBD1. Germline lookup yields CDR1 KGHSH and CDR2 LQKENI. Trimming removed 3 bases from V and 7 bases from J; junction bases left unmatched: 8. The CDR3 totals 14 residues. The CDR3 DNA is TGTGCCAGCTCACCGGGGACAGTAGGAATTGAAGCTTTCTTT. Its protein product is CASSPGTVGIEAFF.

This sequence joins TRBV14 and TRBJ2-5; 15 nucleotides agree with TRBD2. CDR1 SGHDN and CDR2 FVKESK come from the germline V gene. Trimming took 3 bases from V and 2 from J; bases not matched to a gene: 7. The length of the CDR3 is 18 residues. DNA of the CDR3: TGTGCCAGCAGCCAGGGAGGACTAGCGGGAGGGACGCAAGAGACCCAGTACTTC. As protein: CASSQGGLAGGTQETQYF.

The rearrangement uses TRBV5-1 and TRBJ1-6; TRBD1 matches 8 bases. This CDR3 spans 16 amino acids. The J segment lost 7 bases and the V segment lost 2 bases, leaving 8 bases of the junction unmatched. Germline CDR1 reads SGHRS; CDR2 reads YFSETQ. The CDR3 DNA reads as TGCGCCAGCAGCTTCGCGGACAGGGATTTCAATTCACCCCTCCACTTT. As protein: CASSFADRDFNSPLHF.

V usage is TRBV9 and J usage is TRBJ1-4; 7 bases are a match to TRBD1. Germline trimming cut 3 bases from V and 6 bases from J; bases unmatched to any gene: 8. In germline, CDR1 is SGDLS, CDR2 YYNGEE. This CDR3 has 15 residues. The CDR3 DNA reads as TGTGCCAGCAGCGGCCGACAGGGACGGGATGAAAAACTGTTTTTT. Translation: CASSGRQGRDEKLFF.

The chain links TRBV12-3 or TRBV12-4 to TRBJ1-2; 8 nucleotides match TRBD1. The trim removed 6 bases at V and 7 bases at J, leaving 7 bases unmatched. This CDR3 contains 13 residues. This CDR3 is CASRGQGMGGYTF. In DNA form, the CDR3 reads TGTGCCAGCAGAGGACAGGGAATGGGTGGCTACACCTTC.

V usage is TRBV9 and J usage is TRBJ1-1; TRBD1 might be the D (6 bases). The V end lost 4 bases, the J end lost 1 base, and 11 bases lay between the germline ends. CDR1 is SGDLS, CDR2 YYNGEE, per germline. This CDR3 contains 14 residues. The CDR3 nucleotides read TGTGCCAGCAGCCCCTGGACAGAGAACACTGAAGCTTTCTTT. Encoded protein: CASSPWTENTEAFF.

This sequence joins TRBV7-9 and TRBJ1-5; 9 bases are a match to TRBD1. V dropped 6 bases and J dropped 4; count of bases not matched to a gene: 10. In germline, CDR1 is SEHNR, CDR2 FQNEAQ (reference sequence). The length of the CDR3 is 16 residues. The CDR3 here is CASSKYTGGSNQPQHF. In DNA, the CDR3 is TGTGCCAGCAGTAAATATACAGGGGGCAGTAATCAGCCCCAGCATTTT.

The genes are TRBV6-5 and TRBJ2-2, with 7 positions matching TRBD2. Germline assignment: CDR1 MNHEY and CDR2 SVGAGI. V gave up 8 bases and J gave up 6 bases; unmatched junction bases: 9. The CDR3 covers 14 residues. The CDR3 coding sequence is TGTGCCAGCCCCGCAGGGAGGGTTGCCGGGGAGCTGTTTTTT. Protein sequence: CASPAGRVAGELFF.

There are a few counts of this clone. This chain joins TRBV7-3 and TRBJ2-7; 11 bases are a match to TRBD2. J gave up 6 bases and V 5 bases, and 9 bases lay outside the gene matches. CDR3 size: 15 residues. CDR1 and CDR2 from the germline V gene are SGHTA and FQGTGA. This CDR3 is CASSRTLAGESEQYF. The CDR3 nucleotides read TGTGCCAGCAGCCGTACACTAGCGGGAGAAAGCGAGCAGTACTTC.

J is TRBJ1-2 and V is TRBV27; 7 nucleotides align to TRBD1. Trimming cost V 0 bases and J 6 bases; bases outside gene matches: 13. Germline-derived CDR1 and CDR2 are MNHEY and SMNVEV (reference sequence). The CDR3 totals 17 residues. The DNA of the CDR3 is TGTGCCAGCAGTTTATCGGCTCCGGGACAGTGGATGAATGGCTACACCTTC. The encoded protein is CASSLSAPGQWMNGYTF.